This T cell receptor (beta chain) was captured in a study of regulatory T cells in long-lasting Graves disease. Across the study: Graves' patients, newly diagnosed, had taken antithyroid drugs under 3 months. Regarding the study as a whole: The study found persistent patients shared more public clonotypes (approximately 2,700) than new patients (approximately 970).

The authors built TCR beta libraries using iRepertoire HTBI primers and Arm-PCR of CDR3 regions. MiXCR was run by TCRdb on the multiplex PCR reads, yielding one entry per CDR3 protein. There are 300,000 to 400,000 distinct CDR3 sequences in the sample; around 15% occur only once, and about 27% lies in the top ten. Per the germline V gene, CDR1 is KGHSH and CDR2 is LQKENI. This CDR3 is 16 amino acids long. Germline trimming cut 6 bases from V and 7 bases from J; bases unmatched to any gene: 13. Concerning this clonotype itself: Its antigen is currently unknown.

The time point denotes: newly diagnosed GD, antithyroid drugs for less than 3 months. RNA extracted from PBMCs served as the sequencing template. These records were also assigned to another study, of T cells in Graves' hyperthyroidism and ophthalmopathy. That report adds: Model predictions of ophthalmopathy came a median approximately 6 months before onset.

V gene TRBV18 combines with J gene TRBJ1-5, with 9 bases lining up with TRBD1. The sequence derives from a man aged 35 to 55 with Graves disease. The sample in question was peripheral blood mononuclear cells (PBMCs), obtained at new diagnosis, from a patient treated with antithyroid drugs. The CDR3 DNA follows: TGTGCCAGCTCTCAAACTACAGGGGGCCGAAACCAGCCCCAGCATTTT. It translates to CASSQTTGGRNQPQHF. Full variable domain (rest looked up from reference TRBV18 and TRBJ1-5): NAGVMQNPRHLVRRRGQEARLRCSPMKGHSHVYWYRQLPEEGLKFMVYLQKENIIDESGMPKERFSAEFPKEGPSILRIQQVVRGDSAAYFCASSQTTGGRNQPQHFGDGTRLSIL.